The entry below gives a single TCR beta chain sequence along with its context. The antigen it recognizes is unknown. No qualities accompany the bases; no much larger clone lies one base away. Taken from cysteine to phenylalanine, the CDR3 has 15 residues. Just the 45-base CDR3 DNA is kept, in frame starting at base 1. As encoded in the germline V gene, CDR1 is SGDLS while CDR2 is YYNGEE. V is cut by 4 bases and J by 3 bases, and the space between the germline ends is 16 bases. Collaborating institutions collected whole blood in K2EDTA tubes following their own protocols. For TCRbeta analysis, collaborators shipped samples as frozen whole blood, isolated PBMCs, or DNA extracted from either of those sample types. This specimen belongs to a study of blood T cell repertoires in COVID-19 (dated by TCRdb to about 2020). About the investigation overall: The collaborator samples originated in the United States, Italy and Spain and spanned the acute and convalescent phases of COVID-19. The repertoires were made available in a free public database intended to serve as a resource for research on the immune response to SARS-CoV-2. The samples were drawn from the first 160 participants of the ongoing ImmuneRACE study and from 1,254 subjects provided by 6 global collaborators. Where HLA class I and class II types were available, the types were taken from metadata supplied by the sample provider, not from assay-based typing. The material from the prospective study consisted of cDNA or gDNA derived from T cells, B-cell-depleted T cells, or PBMCs. Subjects who had been exposed to COVID-19, were actively infected with it, or had recovered from it provided the deeply sampled blood TCRbeta repertoires that made up the dataset. The sample metadata nearly always contained a de-identified subject ID, COVID-19 status, age in years and sex. Results and caveats for the whole study, not just this receptor: Clinical and demographic metadata were provided uncurated, with the amount varying by source and participant.

TCRbeta CDR3 regions were amplified from genomic DNA by means of the immunoSEQ Assay, a bias-controlled multiplex PCR. On the authors' methods: Nucleated cell counts per sample were estimated from amplification of reference gene primers within the assay. To quantify the absolute abundance of each unique TCRbeta CDR3 rearrangement, sequence reads were collapsed and filtered. For each sample, productive Simpson clonality was calculated as the square root of Simpson's diversity index over productive rearrangements. What TCRdb holds here is the immuneACCESS table cut down to in-frame rearrangements. Part of the clones is not present; checked against another copy, under half of the missing clones reflect an unresolved V gene, and the others are unexplained. D and trimming were read from the DNA, whereas the V and J calls and clone size are those reported in that table. The table for this sample lists tens of thousands of clones; 87% of them were counted only once. 4.5% to 6% of the sample lies in the top ten.

The chain was built from TRBV9 and TRBJ2-5; the D gene is possibly TRBD2, with 5 bases matching. The TCR comes from a human donor in a cohort sampled during active COVID-19. The sample comprised peripheral blood. The nucleotide sequence reads TGTGCCAGCAGCCCCCGGGGTAGGCACGAAGAGACCCAGTACTTC. Its translation is CASSPRGRHEETQYF. Full variable domain (CDR3 extended with the reference TRBV9 and TRBJ2-5 proteins): DSGVTQTPKHLITATGQRVTLRCSPRSGDLSVYWYQQSLDQGLQFLIQYYNGEERAKGNILERFSAQQFPDLHSELNLSSLELGDSALYFCASSPRGRHEETQYFGPGTRLLVL.